The present T cell receptor beta chain was sequenced within a study of T cell responses to AZD1222 COVID-19 vaccine. The study's findings and limits: Repertoires in all cases were sampled only once the peak T cell response had passed. The donors showed a predominance of white British ancestry and of females, with possible underestimation of clonal diversity. Spike-specific TCR breadth rose after two AZD1222 doses, and depth rose as well. A reported finding is that nearly half of spike-specific TCRs target unmutated variant regions.

For this clone: Its target is not known.

Sequencing used immunoSEQ multiplex PCR; TCRdb keeps in-frame clones, though not all of them. Of about 100,000 clones in the sample, over 90% were seen once. This clonotype was obtained from an adult in good health. Sample: peripheral blood, taken on day 0 of AZD1222 vaccination.

The CDR3 region has the DNA TGCGCCAGCAGCCAGGCAGCTGCGGGACAGCGGGGGCAGTACTTC. Its translation: CASSQAAAGQRGQYF. V is TRBV4-1 and J is TRBJ2-7; D might be TRBD1 or TRBD2, each matching 7 bases. This CDR3 region has 15 residues. V lost 3 bases and J 9 bases, leaving 21 bases between the germline ends. Per germline, CDR1 MGHRA and CDR2 YSYEKL.